This T cell receptor (beta chain) is drawn from a study of PD-1 blockade in classical Hodgkin lymphoma. About the research overall: Intravenous infusions of nivolumab 3 mg/kg reached patients every 2 weeks.

The time point was: cycle 4 day 1 (C4D1), after five to seven weeks of nivolumab. Each patient's relapse followed autologous stem cell transplantation, and brentuximab vedotin exposure varied. Negative selection with magnetic separation was used to purify CD4+ T cells from thawed PBMCs. Progressive disease, partial response or complete response was each patient's best response. As to this clone: Its specificity is not known.

CDR1 is SGHRS and CDR2 is YFSETQ in the germline V gene. Trimming left V 5 bases short and J 4 bases short, with 12 bases between. This CDR3 contains 14 residues. Here immunoSEQ multiplex PCR was the method, and the copy in TCRdb shows in-frame clones only, minus some. The sample contains about 22,000 clones, approximately 70% of which appear only once. The study, taken as a whole, reports: Patients were excluded if nivolumab began under 1 year after ASCT (the autologous transplant). Compared with baseline, CD4+ but not CD8+ TCR diversity had risen significantly by C4D1.

This TCR came from a human donor with classical Hodgkin lymphoma. The chain has TRBV5-1 and TRBJ2-2, with D uncertain. This specimen was CD4+ T cells from blood, taken before the fourth cycle of nivolumab. The CDR3 loop is CASSYGKVTGELFF. CDR3 in DNA: TGCGCCAGCAGTTATGGGAAGGTCACCGGGGAGCTGTTTTTT.